One sample yielded the 18 T cell receptor beta chains listed below, sequenced in a study of CD8+CD57+ T cells in acquired aplastic anemia. Patients selected for sequencing had displayed CD8+CD57+ cell expansion by flow cytometry. Genomic DNA, serving as template, underwent TCR beta VDJ and CDR3 profiling. Using its own MiXCR run on the reads, TCRdb lists one record per CDR3 protein. The repertoire has around 220,000 distinct CDR3 sequences, roughly 53% of them found once; the top ten carry approximately 20%. Sequences were obtained from sorted CD4+, CD8+, or CD8+CD57+ T cells (not recorded which) from PBMCs. These receptors came from a human donor with aplastic anemia.

The rearrangement uses TRBV5-6 and TRBJ2-1, with TRBD1 matching 10 bases. Germline-derived CDR1 and CDR2 are SGHDT and YYEEEE. With V trimmed by 4 bases and J by 0 bases, 10 bases remained unmatched. The CDR3 runs 18 residues. CDR3 nucleotide sequence: TGTGCCAGCAGCGGCCGGGACAGGGGCCCCAGCTCCTACAATGAGCAGTTCTTC. It is translated as CASSGRDRGPSSYNEQFF. The full variable domain, rest sourced from reference TRBV5-6 and TRBJ2-1, is DAGVTQSPTHLIKTRGQQVTLRCSPKSGHDTVSWYQQALGQGPQFIFQYYEEEERQRGNFPDRFSGHQFPNYSSELNVNALLLGDSALYLCASSGRDRGPSSYNEQFFGPGTRLTVL.

About this clonotype: This sequence may be a read error, since a much larger clone differs from it by one base. The CDR3 region is CAIREASGNTIYF. CDR3 DNA sequence: TGTGCCATCAGGGAGGCCTCTGGAAACACCATATATTTT. The V and J genes are TRBV10-3 and TRBJ1-3; D not resolved. Germline V lookup: CDR1 ENHRY, CDR2 SYGVKD. There are 13 residues in the CDR3. Trimming took off 6 bases at V and 0 bases at J, with 6 bases between the two ends.

The chain uses TRBV24-1 and TRBJ1-1, with 7 bases fitting TRBD1. Looked up from germline, CDR1 is KGHDR and CDR2 is SFDVKD. V trimming: 3 bases; J trimming: 4 bases; junction bases outside the gene matches: 4. The CDR3 extends over 14 amino acids. Here the CDR3 DNA reads TGTGCCACCAGTGATCGACAGGGAAGCACTGAAGCTTTCTTT. Translation gives CATSDRQGSTEAFF.

This clonotype was observed at least ten times. V is TRBV19 and J is TRBJ2-7, with unresolved D. The CDR3 consists of 13 residues. With 3 bases removed from V and 2 bases from J, the gap between germline ends came to 8 bases. Germline CDR1 LNHDA, CDR2 SQIVND (reference sequence). The CDR3 here is CASSMSAPYEQYF. CDR3 in DNA: TGTGCCAGTAGTATGTCGGCGCCCTACGAGCAGTACTTC.

This sequence joins TRBV20-1 and TRBJ2-7; the match to TRBD2 covers 7 bases. V trimming: 5 bases; J trimming: 10 bases; junction bases outside the gene matches: 14. The germline CDR1 and CDR2 sequences are DFQATT and SNEGSKA (reference sequence). The CDR3 is 13 amino acids. CDR3 nucleotide sequence: TGCAGTGCTGCGAGCGGGGTACTCCGAGAACAGTACTTC. It encodes CSAASGVLREQYF.

This rearrangement joins TRBV10-1 to TRBJ2-1; TRBD1 might be the D (5 bases). CDR1 is WNHNN and CDR2 is SYGVQD in the germline V gene (reference sequence). Trimming took off 4 bases at V and 7 bases at J, with 11 bases between the two ends. The CDR3 spans 13 residues. CDR3 nucleotide sequence: TGCGCCAGCAGTGCGGTAGGGGAAAATGAGCAGTTCTTC. Its translation: CASSAVGENEQFF.

V and J are TRBV4-3 and TRBJ2-5; TRBD1 aligns across 12 bases. CDR3 size: 16 residues. The V gene end was trimmed by 0 bases and the J gene end by 4 bases; junction bases not matched to a gene: 3. The V gene's germline CDR1 is LGHNA and CDR2 YSLEER. The CDR3 spells CASSQDRDRGLETQYF. As DNA, the CDR3 is TGCGCCAGCAGCCAAGATCGGGACAGGGGGCTAGAGACCCAGTACTTC.

This clonotype has only a few counts. The chain couples TRBV20-1 to TRBJ2-7; 12 bases agree with TRBD2. After removal of 6 bases from V and 3 bases from J, the junction contained 9 bases not matched to a gene. Germline lookup yields CDR1 DFQATT and CDR2 SNEGSKA (reference sequence). The CDR3 has 15 residues. The CDR3 protein is CSALPSGGAFYEQYF. CDR3 coding DNA: TGCAGTGCCCTCCCTAGCGGGGGGGCCTTCTACGAGCAGTACTTC.

This clonotype was detected only a few times. At one of its ends the junction is not consistent with the germline gene, which may arise from a read error. This rearrangement joins TRBV6-1 to TRBJ2-2; D perhaps matches TRBD1 (7 bases). This CDR3 region has 15 residues. Germline V lookup: CDR1 MNHNS, CDR2 SASEGT. DNA for the CDR3: TGTGCCAGCAGAGTTGGGACAGTTAACACCGGGGGGCTGTTTTTT. Translation: CASRVGTVNTGGLFF.

The sample holds many counts of this clonotype. This chain connects TRBV10-3 to TRBJ2-3, with 9 bases aligning to TRBD1. With V trimmed by 10 bases and J by 3 bases, 8 bases remained unmatched. There are 14 residues in the CDR3. Germline values: CDR1 ENHRY, CDR2 SYGVKD. The CDR3 bases are TGTGCCAGCGCCGGGACAGGGCGGACAGATACGCAGTATTTT. Its translation: CASAGTGRTDTQYF.

The table lists this clonotype with many counts. The chain uses TRBV7-2 and TRBJ2-7; maybe TRBD2 (6 bases). This CDR3 is built from 16 residues. V was pared by 1 base and J by 0 bases, with 13 bases between. Per germline, CDR1 SGHTA and CDR2 FQGNSA. CDR3 DNA: TGTGCCAGCAGCTTAGTGGGCGGGGCGAGCTCCTACGAGCAGTACTTC. It codes for CASSLVGGASSYEQYF.

Worth noting for this clonotype: One end of the junction varies from germline; a read error may be responsible. The chain couples TRBV2 to TRBJ1-6, with D perhaps matching TRBD1 (6 bases). CDR1 is SNHLY, CDR2 FYNNEI, per germline. The CDR3 totals 12 residues. The CDR3 region is CTSSEGETPLHF. The CDR3 bases are TGTACCAGCAGTGAGGGGGAAACACCCCTCCACTTT.

This clonotype was seen many times. The chain combines TRBV19 with TRBJ1-2; D is undetermined. CDR3 length equals 15 residues. From germline, CDR1 is LNHDA and CDR2 SQIVND (reference sequence). V was trimmed by 0 bases and J by 8 bases, leaving 16 bases between them. The CDR3 spells CASSIDPSESRGYTF. The CDR3 nucleotides are TGTGCCAGTAGTATAGATCCGTCCGAGAGCCGGGGCTACACCTTC. The full variable domain, in which reference TRBV19 and TRBJ1-2 provide the parts outside the CDR3, is DGGITQSPKYLFRKEGQNVTLSCEQNLNHDAMYWYRQDPGQGLRLIYYSQIVNDFQKGDIAEGYSVSREKKESFPLTVTSAQKNPTAFYLCASSIDPSESRGYTFGSGTRLTVV.

The chain recombines TRBV25-1 with TRBJ2-7; D is undetermined. Trimming took off 8 bases at V and 4 bases at J, with 18 bases between the two ends. This CDR3 spans 14 amino acids. The germline CDR1 and CDR2 sequences are MGHDK and SYGVNS. CDR3 residues: CASRHPGGPYEQYF. CDR3 sequence (DNA): TGTGCCAGCCGTCACCCGGGTGGTCCTTACGAGCAGTACTTC.

The chain has TRBV7-2 and TRBJ1-2; D is unresolved. V lost 3 bases and J 12 bases, leaving 11 bases between the germline ends. The CDR3 length is 11 residues. Germline assignment: CDR1 SGHTA and CDR2 FQGNSA. CDR3 region: CASSLDSGNTF. The CDR3 DNA follows: TGTGCCAGCAGCTTGGATTCCGGAAACACCTTC.

The chain carries TRBV15 and TRBJ2-7; TRBD1 matches 10 bases. CDR1 and CDR2 (germline): LNHNV, YYDKDF (reference sequence). The CDR3 is 16 residues long. V lost 4 bases, J lost 3 bases, and 9 bases stayed unmatched. The CDR3 coding sequence is TGTGCCACCAGCAATCCGGGACAGGGGATAATCTACGAGCAGTACTTC. It encodes CATSNPGQGIIYEQYF.

The chain has TRBV12-5 and TRBJ1-1, with D unresolved. This CDR3 contains 15 residues. CDR1 LGHNT and CDR2 FRNRAP come from the germline V gene. Trimming left V 4 bases short and J 4 bases short, with 16 bases between. The CDR3 DNA reads as TGTGCTAGTGGTTCCCAAGGGTGGCGGGCCACTGAAGCTTTCTTT. Its protein product is CASGSQGWRATEAFF.

This sequence joins TRBV20-1 and TRBJ1-1; weak D call: TRBD1 (6 bases). Germline CDR1 reads DFQATT; CDR2 reads SNEGSKA (reference sequence). The V end lost 5 bases, the J end lost 2 bases, and 12 bases lay between the germline ends. The CDR3 is 13 amino acids. CDR3 protein: CSAPTGFNTEAFF. The CDR3 DNA follows: TGCAGTGCTCCGACAGGCTTTAACACTGAAGCTTTCTTT.